This entry lists 8 T cell receptor beta chains sequenced from one sample in a study of OX40 agonist ivuxolimab in advanced cancers. The protocol was immunoSEQ multiplex PCR, while the TCRdb copy is restricted to in-frame clones and leaves out a portion. Among tens of thousands of clones listed, about 89% were seen once. The sample was CD4+ or CD8+ T cells sorted from blood, taken in a trial of the OX40 agonist ivuxolimab. The receptors come from an adult with an advanced solid tumor such as melanoma, head and neck, liver or kidney cancer.

The rearrangement links TRBV5-1 to TRBJ2-5, with no clear D. V gave up 4 bases and J gave up 2 bases, with 15 bases separating them. The CDR3 runs 15 residues. Germline CDR1 and CDR2: SGHRS and YFSETQ. The CDR3 loop reads CASSRQTTAQETQYF. The CDR3 DNA is TGCGCCAGCAGCCGACAAACGACGGCGCAAGAGACCCAGTACTTC.

The V call is TRBV6-1, the J call TRBJ2-3; D ambiguous. The V end lost 0 bases, the J end lost 4 bases, and 8 bases lay between the germline ends. CDR3 size: 14 residues. Germline loops: CDR1 MNHNS, CDR2 SASEGT. CDR3 nucleotides: TGTGCCAGCAGTGAAGCGTTTTGGGCAGATACGCAGTATTTT. Translation gives CASSEAFWADTQYF.

The chain is built from TRBV28 and TRBJ2-4; TRBD1 might be the D (6 bases). The germline CDR1 and CDR2 sequences are MDHEN and SYDVKM. The CDR3 contains 15 residues. Trimming left V 1 base short and J 1 base short, with 8 bases between. The CDR3 loop reads CASSLSGVAKNIQYF. The DNA of the CDR3 is TGTGCCAGCAGTTTATCAGGGGTGGCCAAAAACATTCAGTACTTC.

The chain combines TRBV5-1 with TRBJ2-3, with a tentative D call TRBD1 (5 bases). V shed 0 bases and J shed 2 bases, with 10 bases lying between them. The CDR3 length is 15 residues. Per germline, CDR1 SGHRS and CDR2 YFSETQ. The CDR3 bases are TGCGCCAGCAGCTTGGCCACGACAGCCACAGATACGCAGTATTTT. Protein: CASSLATTATDTQYF.

The V call is TRBV12-5, the J call TRBJ2-5; 10 positions agree with TRBD2. V was pared by 6 bases and J by 4 bases, with 5 bases of the junction left unmatched. Germline V gene data show CDR1 as LGHNT and CDR2 as FRNRAP. The CDR3 runs 14 residues. CDR3 in amino acids: CASGDPSGGETQYF. CDR3 DNA: TGTGCTAGTGGCGACCCTAGCGGGGGAGAGACCCAGTACTTC.

The chain links TRBV4-2 to TRBJ2-2; the D is unclear. Germline assignment: CDR1 LGHNA and CDR2 YNFKEQ. Trimming took off 0 bases at V and 3 bases at J, with 5 bases between the two ends. The CDR3 is 14 residues long. The DNA for the CDR3 is TGTGCCAGCAGCCAAGATACCTACACCGGGGAGCTGTTTTTT. It translates to CASSQDTYTGELFF.

This chain connects TRBV29-1 to TRBJ2-1; D perhaps matches TRBD1 (6 bases). The V gene's germline CDR1 is SQVTM and CDR2 ANQGSEA. V lost 0 bases to trimming and J lost 7 bases, with 16 bases between them. The CDR3 is made up of 15 amino acids. CDR3 DNA: TGCAGCGTTGAAGACAGGGCCAGGGGTAGGAATGAGCAGTTCTTC. It codes for CSVEDRARGRNEQFF.

This clone has just a few counts. The genes are TRBV11-2 and TRBJ2-2, with D perhaps matching TRBD2 (6 bases). V was cut by 4 bases and J by 6 bases, with 18 bases left in between. The CDR3 loop spans 16 amino acids. CDR1 is SGHAT, CDR2 FQNNGV, per germline. This CDR3 reads CASSSGGSSGAGELFF. The CDR3 DNA is TGTGCCAGCAGCTCCGGGGGTTCTTCTGGGGCCGGGGAGCTGTTTTTT.